The 16 T cell receptor beta chains listed next were all sequenced from one sample in a study of cytomegalovirus exposure and HLA in healthy donors (dated by TCRdb to 2017 to 2019). The protocol used for the library was the immunoSEQ multiplex PCR assay. A mixture of 60 forward primers for TCR Vbeta segments and 13 reverse primers for TCR Jbeta segments was used in the multiplex PCR. TCRdb's version of the immuneACCESS table is confined to in-frame rearrangements and falls short of the full clone set. An unresolved V gene accounts for under half of the shortfall where checked; the remainder is of unknown origin. The sample table holds 170,000 or so clones, of which about 80% were seen once. The top ten constitute 6% to 7.5% of the sample. The sequenced material came from PBMCs. Receptors were obtained from a man aged 25-45 years in good health and CMV-seropositive.

This clone was observed a handful of times. This sample includes further DNA sequences coding for the same CDR3. The genes are TRBV9 and TRBJ1-4; 7 bases agree with TRBD1. The CDR3 loop spans 15 amino acids. Trimming took 0 bases from V and 5 from J; bases not matched to a gene: 4. Germline CDR1 SGDLS, CDR2 YYNGEE. CDR3 DNA sequence: TGTGCCAGCAGCGTAGCAGACAGGGTAAATGAAAAACTGTTTTTT. Residues: CASSVADRVNEKLFF.

The chain combines TRBV5-1 with TRBJ2-3, with D unresolved. The CDR3 contains 16 residues. V was shortened by 0 bases and J by 0 bases, with 11 bases between the two germline ends. CDR1 and CDR2 (germline): SGHRS, YFSETQ. CDR3 loop: CASSLVPRSSTDTQYF. The CDR3 DNA is TGCGCCAGCAGCTTGGTCCCCAGGTCAAGCACAGATACGCAGTATTTT.

This chain's CDR3 is CASSESGTGSTEAFF. CDR3 sequence (DNA): TGCGCCAGCAGTGAGTCAGGGACAGGGAGTACTGAAGCTTTCTTT. This chain links TRBV10-1 with TRBJ1-1; 9 bases agree with TRBD1. Trimming took 0 bases from V and 5 from J; bases not matched to a gene: 4. Germline V gene sequence: CDR1 WNHNN, CDR2 SYGVQD (reference sequence). This CDR3 spans 15 amino acids.

The chain combines TRBV6-5 with TRBJ2-1, with 8 bases identical to TRBD1. After removal of 4 bases from V and 9 bases from J, the junction contained 8 bases not matched to a gene. This CDR3 is 14 amino acids long. Germline-derived CDR1 and CDR2 are MNHEY and SVGAGI. CDR3 DNA: TGTGCCAGCAGTTTTACCCCAGGGGGCAGTGAGCAGTTCTTC. It translates to CASSFTPGGSEQFF.

The V and J genes are TRBV28 and TRBJ2-1; 12 nucleotides agree with TRBD2. With 3 bases clipped from V and 8 bases from J, the junction kept 5 bases outside the gene matches. CDR3 length: 15 amino acids. CDR1 and CDR2 (germline): MDHEN, SYDVKM. CDR3 in amino acids: CASSFGLAGMDEQFF. The CDR3, as DNA: TGTGCCAGCAGTTTTGGACTAGCGGGAATGGATGAGCAGTTCTTC.

The rearrangement uses TRBV30 and TRBJ1-1, with 7 bases identical to TRBD1. The V gene's germline CDR1 is GTSNPN and CDR2 SVGIG (reference sequence). The CDR3 runs to 13 residues. The ends lost 5 bases at V and 4 bases at J; junction bases unmatched: 7. The chain's CDR3 is CAWDGKGATEAFF. The CDR3 DNA is TGTGCCTGGGACGGAAAGGGGGCCACTGAAGCTTTCTTT. Full variable domain (missing parts from reference TRBV30 and TRBJ1-1): SQTIHQWPATLVQPVGSPLSLECTVEGTSNPNLYWYRQAAGRGLQLLFYSVGIGQISSEVPQNLSASRPQDRQFILSSKKLLLSDSGFYLCAWDGKGATEAFFGQGTRLTVV.

The chain employs TRBV5-5 and TRBJ1-1; D is unclear. The CDR3 consists of 15 residues. Germline V lookup: CDR1 SGHKS, CDR2 YYEKEE (reference sequence). With 2 bases removed from V and 4 bases from J, the gap between germline ends came to 15 bases. The CDR3 DNA reads as TGTGCCAGCAGCTTCATGAGTTTATCAACCACTGAAGCTTTCTTT. This sequence encodes CASSFMSLSTTEAFF. Based on the CDR3 plus reference TRBV5-5 and TRBJ1-1, the full variable domain is DAGVTQSPTHLIKTRGQQVTLRCSPISGHKSVSWYQQVLGQGPQFIFQYYEKEERGRGNFPDRFSARQFPNYSSELNVNALLLGDSALYLCASSFMSLSTTEAFFGQGTRLTVV.

The V call is TRBV2, the J call TRBJ2-7, with 7 nucleotides matching TRBD2. Per the germline V gene, CDR1 is SNHLY and CDR2 is FYNNEI. The V and J ends lost 4 bases and 5 bases, in that order; junction bases with no gene match: 8. There are 14 residues in the CDR3. The CDR3 DNA reads as TGTGCCAGCAGTGTTGGACTAGAAGCCCACGAGCAGTACTTC. It encodes CASSVGLEAHEQYF.

This sequence joins TRBV11-2 and TRBJ2-7; no reliable D call. V lost 1 base and J 12 bases, leaving 16 bases between the germline ends. The CDR3 is 13 residues long. Germline-derived CDR1 and CDR2 are SGHAT and FQNNGV. The CDR3 is CASSLVFDGGRYF. CDR3 bases: TGTGCCAGCAGCTTAGTGTTTGACGGCGGAAGGTACTTC.

The rearrangement joins TRBV27 to TRBJ2-7; 9 positions match TRBD1. V shed 6 bases and J 6 bases; nucleotides not matched to a gene: 18. CDR3 length equals 17 residues. Germline CDR1 is MNHEY and CDR2 is SMNVEV (reference sequence). Here the CDR3 DNA reads TGTGCCAGCAGCCTTGGGGCGTTCCGGGACAGGGTTCCCGAGCAGTACTTC. The encoded protein is CASSLGAFRDRVPEQYF.

This clone has more than one count but fewer than ten. The rearrangement joins TRBV6-4 to TRBJ1-6, with 8 bases identical to TRBD1. J was trimmed by 7 bases and V by 5 bases; bases with no gene match: 4. This CDR3 contains 14 residues. The germline V gene has CDR1 MRHNA and CDR2 SNTAGT. CDR3 DNA sequence: TGTGCCAGCAGTCACCGGACAGGGAATTCACCCCTCCACTTT. It codes for CASSHRTGNSPLHF.

V and J are TRBV5-1 and TRBJ2-3; D is ambiguous. Germline lookup yields CDR1 SGHRS and CDR2 YFSETQ. The length of the CDR3 is 13 residues. Trimming pared 2 bases from V and 0 bases from J, leaving 4 bases between. CDR3 DNA sequence: TGCGCCAGCAGCTTTCCTAGCACAGATACGCAGTATTTT. Its translation: CASSFPSTDTQYF. The entire variable domain, with the rest obtained from reference TRBV5-1 and TRBJ2-3, is as follows: KAGVTQTPRYLIKTRGQQVTLSCSPISGHRSVSWYQQTPGQGLQFLFEYFSETQRNKGNFPGRFSGRQFSNSRSEMNVSTLELGDSALYLCASSFPSTDTQYFGPGTRLTVL.

CDR3 residues: CASSPRQGVGEKLFF. CDR3 bases: TGTGCCAGTAGTCCTCGACAGGGAGTGGGTGAAAAACTGTTTTTT. The rearrangement joins TRBV19 to TRBJ1-4, with 7 positions matching TRBD1. Germline V gene sequence: CDR1 LNHDA, CDR2 SQIVND (reference sequence). This CDR3 contains 15 residues. After removal of 5 bases from V and 7 bases from J, the junction contained 10 bases not matched to a gene.

This clone was recorded once. CDR3: CSVEEDRSINYGYTF. The CDR3, as DNA: TGCAGCGTTGAAGAGGACAGGTCCATTAACTATGGCTACACCTTC. The chain combines TRBV29-1 with TRBJ1-2; 7 nucleotides agree with TRBD1. CDR3 length: 15 residues. Trimming cost V 0 bases and J 1 base; bases outside gene matches: 5. Germline V CDR1 and CDR2: SQVTM, ANQGSEA.

This rearrangement joins TRBV28 to TRBJ2-7; 13 nucleotides line up with TRBD2. CDR1 is MDHEN, CDR2 SYDVKM, per germline. The V segment lost 6 bases and the J segment 4 bases; nucleotides outside the gene matches: 3. CDR3 length equals 14 residues. The CDR3 sequence: CASRETSGRYEQYF. The CDR3, as DNA: TGTGCCAGCAGAGAGACTAGCGGGAGGTACGAGCAGTACTTC.

The chain links TRBV6-5 to TRBJ2-1; D might be TRBD1 (6 bases). V lost 6 bases to trimming and J lost 9 bases, with 15 bases between them. CDR1 and CDR2 from the germline V gene are MNHEY and SVGAGI. The CDR3 loop spans 13 amino acids. The CDR3 spells CASSTRGSGEQFF. CDR3 bases: TGTGCCAGCAGCACCAGGGGCTCGGGTGAGCAGTTCTTC.